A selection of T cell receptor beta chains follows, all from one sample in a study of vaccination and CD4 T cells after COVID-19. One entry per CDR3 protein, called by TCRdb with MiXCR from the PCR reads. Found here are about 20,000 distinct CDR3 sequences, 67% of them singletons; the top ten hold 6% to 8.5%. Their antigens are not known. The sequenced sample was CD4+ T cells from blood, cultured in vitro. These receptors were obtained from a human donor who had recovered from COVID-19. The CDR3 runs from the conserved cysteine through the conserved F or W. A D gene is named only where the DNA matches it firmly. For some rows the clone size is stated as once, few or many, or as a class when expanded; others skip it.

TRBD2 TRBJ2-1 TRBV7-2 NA CASSPTFGTSGRNEQFF TGTGCCAGCAGCCCCACATTCGGGACTAGCGGGAGGAACGAGCAGTTCTTC
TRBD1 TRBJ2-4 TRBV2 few CASSEGQPKVPGAKNIQYF TGTGCCAGCAGTGAGGGACAGCCAAAGGTCCCAGGGGCCAAAAACATTCAGTACTTC
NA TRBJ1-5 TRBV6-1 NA CASSEARSFSNQPQHF TGTGCCAGCAGTGAAGCTCGCAGCTTTAGCAATCAGCCCCAGCATTTT
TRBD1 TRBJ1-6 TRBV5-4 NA CASSYTDRGNSPLHF TGTGCCAGCAGCTACACCGACAGGGGTAATTCACCCCTCCACTTT
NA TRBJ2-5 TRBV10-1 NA CASSELGNPGIETQYF TGCGCCAGCAGTGAGTTGGGCAACCCTGGGATAGAGACCCAGTACTTC
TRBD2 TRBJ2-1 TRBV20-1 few CSAPSWSSGSTEQFF TGCAGTGCTCCCTCCTGGTCTAGCGGGAGTACTGAGCAGTTCTTC
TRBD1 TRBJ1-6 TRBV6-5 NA CASSYSGQGRSPLHF TGTGCCAGCAGTTACTCGGGACAGGGGAGATCACCCCTCCACTTT
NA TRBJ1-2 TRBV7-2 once CASTITSLHGYTF TGTGCCAGCACCATCACCTCCCTACATGGCTACACCTTC
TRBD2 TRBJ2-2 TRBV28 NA CASSFSGRAGTGELFF TGTGCCAGCAGTTTTAGCGGGAGGGCGGGCACCGGGGAGCTGTTTTTT
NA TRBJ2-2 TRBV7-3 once CASSPEVARLTTGELFF TGTGCCAGCAGCCCCGAGGTGGCCAGGCTAACCACCGGGGAGCTGTTTTTT
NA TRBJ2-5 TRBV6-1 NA CASKYGSVGETQYF TGTGCCAGCAAATATGGATCGGTCGGGGAGACCCAGTACTTC
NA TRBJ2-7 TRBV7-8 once CASSLRLVTTNEQYF TGTGCCAGCAGCTTGAGGCTTGTGACTACCAACGAGCAGTACTTC
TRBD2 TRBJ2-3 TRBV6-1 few CASSGTSLSTDTQYF TGTGCCAGCAGTGGGACTAGCCTTAGCACAGATACGCAGTATTTT
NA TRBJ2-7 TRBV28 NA CASSSSHTNLTPYEQYF TGTGCCAGCAGTTCTTCCCATACCAATCTTACGCCCTACGAGCAGTACTTC
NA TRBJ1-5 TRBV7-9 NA CASTPGYSNQPQHF TGTGCCAGCACCCCAGGGTATAGCAATCAGCCCCAGCATTTT
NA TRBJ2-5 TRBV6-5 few CASSSPGPTGGETQYF TGTGCCAGCAGTTCCCCGGGCCCGACTGGGGGAGAGACCCAGTACTTC